Below, 14 T cell receptor beta chains from the same sample are listed, as sequenced in a study of cytomegalovirus exposure and HLA in healthy donors. With 60 Vbeta and 13 Jbeta primers, the PCR was carried out. Using immunoSEQ multiplex PCR, the repertoire was profiled, and TCRdb retains in-frame clones only, with some absent. The sample consists of roughly 200,000 clones, roughly 72% of them appearing once. Sequenced sample: PBMCs. These receptors were taken from a man aged 25 to 40 in good health and CMV-seronegative.

The CDR3 loop reads CASSSGVGTEAFF. In nucleotides, the CDR3 is TGTGCCAGCAGTTCAGGGGTCGGCACTGAAGCTTTCTTT. The chain joins TRBV2 to TRBJ1-1; D possibly corresponds to TRBD1 (6 bases). CDR1 is SNHLY and CDR2 is FYNNEI in the germline V gene. V lost 5 bases and J lost 4, with 11 bases in between. The CDR3 sequence is 13 residues long.

A few counts support this clone. The chain recombines TRBV5-1 with TRBJ2-7; D possibly corresponds to TRBD2 (6 bases). Germline-derived CDR1 and CDR2 are SGHRS and YFSETQ. V dropped 4 bases and J dropped 2 bases, with 10 bases sitting between them. The CDR3 contains 13 residues. The DNA of the CDR3 is TGCGCCAGCAGCCCCGGGACTGCCTACGAGCAGTACTTC. This translates into CASSPGTAYEQYF.

The gene calls are TRBV6-5 and TRBJ1-6; TRBD1 matches at 9 bases. V gave up 4 bases and J gave up 7 bases; unmatched junction bases: 2. The CDR3 runs to 14 residues. CDR1 MNHEY and CDR2 SVGAGI come from the germline V gene. The CDR3 nucleotides read TGTGCCAGCAGTTCCGGGACAGGGAATTCACCCCTCCACTTT. Translating gives CASSSGTGNSPLHF.

For the CDR3, the DNA is TGTGCCAGCAGCTATTACGAGGGACACTACAATGAGCAGTTCTTC. It specifies CASSYYEGHYNEQFF. This sequence joins TRBV5-4 and TRBJ2-1; D perhaps matches TRBD1 (6 bases). V gave up 3 bases and J gave up 3 bases, with 13 bases separating them. This CDR3 spans 15 amino acids. Germline CDR1 SGHNT, CDR2 YYREEE (reference sequence).

The chain couples TRBV9 to TRBJ2-5, with a tentative D call TRBD2 (6 bases). Germline lookup yields CDR1 SGDLS and CDR2 YYNGEE. V lost 6 bases, J lost 2 bases, and 17 bases lay in between. The CDR3 runs 15 residues. This chain's CDR3 is CASNPFGGPQETQYF. CDR3 sequence (DNA): TGTGCCAGCAACCCTTTCGGGGGACCTCAAGAGACCCAGTACTTC.

The CDR3 here is CASSLRGLAGFKVEQFF. The CDR3 DNA sequence: TGCGCCAGCAGCCTACGAGGACTAGCGGGATTTAAGGTTGAGCAGTTCTTC. The chain couples TRBV5-1 to TRBJ2-1; TRBD2 matches 12 bases. J gave up 9 bases and V 4 bases, and 14 bases lay outside the gene matches. CDR1 SGHRS and CDR2 YFSETQ come from the germline V gene. The CDR3 sequence is 17 residues long.

The DNA for the CDR3 is TGTGCCAGCAGTTTCGGAAGCGGGATATACAATGAGCAGTTCTTC. Translated: CASSFGSGIYNEQFF. The V gene is TRBV27, the J gene TRBJ2-1; 7 bases fit TRBD2. With 3 bases clipped from V and 4 bases from J, the junction kept 6 bases outside the gene matches. Germline V lookup: CDR1 MNHEY, CDR2 SMNVEV (reference sequence). The CDR3 is 15 residues long.

This clone has just a few counts. The chain is built from TRBV15 and TRBJ2-7; D gene uncertain. CDR3 length: 14 residues. Germline values: CDR1 LNHNV, CDR2 YYDKDF (reference sequence). V was trimmed by 0 bases and J by 2 bases, leaving 8 bases between them. CDR3 residues: CATSRDRQAYEQYF. The CDR3 nucleotides are TGTGCCACCAGCAGAGATCGTCAGGCCTACGAGCAGTACTTC.

The J gene is TRBJ2-1, the V gene TRBV9; 8 bases line up with TRBD2. From germline, CDR1 is SGDLS and CDR2 YYNGEE. The CDR3 is 15 residues long. Trimming at V came to 4 bases and at J to 2 bases, leaving 5 bases not matched to a gene. CDR3 amino acids: CASSQTSVAYNEQFF. For the CDR3, the DNA is TGTGCCAGCAGCCAGACTAGCGTAGCCTACAATGAGCAGTTCTTC.

V is TRBV27 and J is TRBJ1-3, with TRBD1 as a possible D gene (5 bases). V was trimmed by 8 bases and J by 1 base, leaving 9 bases between them. Germline CDR1 and CDR2: MNHEY and SMNVEV (reference sequence). CDR3 length: 13 amino acids. For the CDR3, the DNA is TGTGCCAGCGGGGACTCATCTGGAAACACCATATATTTT. It codes for CASGDSSGNTIYF.

V gene TRBV27 combines with J gene TRBJ1-2, with TRBD1 matching over 10 bases. The germline V gene encodes CDR1 MNHEY and CDR2 SMNVEV (reference sequence). Germline trimming cut 6 bases from V and 7 bases from J; bases unmatched to any gene: 8. The length of the CDR3 is 14 residues. CDR3 sequence reads: CASRGTGEYLGYTF. As DNA, the CDR3 is TGTGCCAGCAGAGGGACAGGGGAATACCTTGGCTACACCTTC.

The chain has TRBV6-5 and TRBJ2-7, with TRBD1 matching over 7 bases. The CDR3 runs to 14 residues. CDR1 is MNHEY and CDR2 is SVGAGI in the germline V gene. V shed 4 bases and J 2 bases; nucleotides not matched to a gene: 5. CDR3 in DNA: TGTGCCAGCAGTTCCGGGGACAGTACCTACGAGCAGTACTTC. As protein: CASSSGDSTYEQYF.

J is TRBJ2-3 and V is TRBV18, with D perhaps TRBD2 (6 bases). This CDR3 spans 14 amino acids. Germline loops: CDR1 KGHSH, CDR2 LQKENI. Trimming took 5 bases from V and 1 from J, leaving 10 bases between them. CDR3 in DNA: TGTGCCAGCTCAACCGGGGGAGGCACAGATACGCAGTATTTT. As protein: CASSTGGGTDTQYF.

This sequence joins TRBV27 and TRBJ1-2; tentatively, D is TRBD1 (5 bases). With 7 bases removed from V and 6 bases from J, the gap between germline ends came to 12 bases. Germline lookup yields CDR1 MNHEY and CDR2 SMNVEV (reference sequence). This CDR3 is 12 amino acids long. CDR3: CASKGLRDGYTF. Here the CDR3 DNA reads TGTGCCAGCAAGGGGCTTAGGGATGGCTACACCTTC.